This T cell receptor beta chain was retrieved from a study of T cells in Graves' hyperthyroidism and ophthalmopathy. RNA transcripts yielded amplified TCR beta CDR3 regions. TCR CDR3 regions were first amplified by RT-PCR with HTBI primers. TCRdb fed the multiplex PCR reads into MiXCR, producing one record per CDR3 protein. The table includes roughly 260,000 distinct CDR3 sequences, less than 15% detected once. The V end lost 0 bases, the J end lost 9 bases, and 9 bases lay between the germline ends. The CDR3 consists of 12 residues. Germline-derived CDR1 and CDR2 are SGHRS and YFSETQ. The TCR originated in a woman between 35 and 50 years old with Graves' hyperthyroidism that later progressed to Graves' ophthalmopathy. Sequencing was carried out using blood. This chain connects TRBV5-1 to TRBJ1-1, with D hard to call. The CDR3 DNA reads TGCGCCAGCAGCTTGGAAGGACCGAAAGCTTTCTTT. Residues: CASSLEGPKAFF.